This T cell receptor (beta chain) was observed in a study of T cell repertoires in cytomegalovirus infection. Across the whole study: Public TCR beta signature analysis indicated the presence of both CMV infection and matching HLA type. Study conclusions and caveats: Public TCR beta family frequency separated CMV-and-HLA carriers, including in an independent cohort. CMV-specific TCR beta clonotypes restricted by HLA-C were the ones dominating the ex vivo response.

The CDR3 loop spans 14 amino acids. Looked up from germline, CDR1 is SGHAT and CDR2 is FQNNGV. Trimming took 5 bases from V and 1 from J; bases not matched to a gene: 3. TCRdb re-called the reads with MiXCR, one entry per CDR3 protein. Counted here are some 150,000 distinct CDR3 sequences, around 22% occurring once; the ten biggest clones make up about 10%. For this clonotype: What it binds is unknown.

The gene calls are TRBV11-2 and TRBJ2-7, with 9 bases aligning to TRBD1. The TCR comes from a human donor in good health (CMV status not recorded). Some clones in this sample may be carry-over from other donors' samples. The sequenced material came from PBMCs. The CDR3 reads CASSQDRGSYEQYF. The CDR3 region has the DNA TGTGCCAGCAGCCAAGACAGGGGGTCCTACGAGCAGTACTTC.